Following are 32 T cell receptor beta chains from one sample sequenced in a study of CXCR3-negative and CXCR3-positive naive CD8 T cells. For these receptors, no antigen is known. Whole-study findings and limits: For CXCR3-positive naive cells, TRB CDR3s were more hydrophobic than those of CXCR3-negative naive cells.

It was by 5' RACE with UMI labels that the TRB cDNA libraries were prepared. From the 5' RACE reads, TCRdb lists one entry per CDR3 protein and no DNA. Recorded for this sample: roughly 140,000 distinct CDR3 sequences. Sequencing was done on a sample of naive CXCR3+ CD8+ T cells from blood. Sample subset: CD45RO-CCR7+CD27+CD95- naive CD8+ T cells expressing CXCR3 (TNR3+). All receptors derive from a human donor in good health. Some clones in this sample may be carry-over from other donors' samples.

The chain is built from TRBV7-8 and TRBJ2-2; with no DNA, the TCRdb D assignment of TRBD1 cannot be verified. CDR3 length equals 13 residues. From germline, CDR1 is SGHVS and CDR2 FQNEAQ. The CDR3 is CASSLVREGELFF.

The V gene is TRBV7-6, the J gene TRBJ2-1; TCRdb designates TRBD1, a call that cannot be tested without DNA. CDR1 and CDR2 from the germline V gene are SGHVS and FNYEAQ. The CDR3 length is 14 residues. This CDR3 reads CASSLGGPGNEQFF.

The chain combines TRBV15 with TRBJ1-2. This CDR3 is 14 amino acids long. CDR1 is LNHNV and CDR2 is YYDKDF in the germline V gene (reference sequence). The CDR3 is CATSRAMGMNGYTF. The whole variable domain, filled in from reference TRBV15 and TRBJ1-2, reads DAMVIQNPRYQVTQFGKPVTLSCSQTLNHNVMYWYQQKSSQAPKLLFHYYDKDFNNEADTPDNFQSRRPNTSFCFLDIRSPGLGDTAMYLCATSRAMGMNGYTFGSGTRLTVV.

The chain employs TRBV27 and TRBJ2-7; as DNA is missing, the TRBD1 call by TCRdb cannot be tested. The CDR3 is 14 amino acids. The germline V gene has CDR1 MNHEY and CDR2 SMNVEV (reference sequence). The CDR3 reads CASSLDRDEDEQYF.

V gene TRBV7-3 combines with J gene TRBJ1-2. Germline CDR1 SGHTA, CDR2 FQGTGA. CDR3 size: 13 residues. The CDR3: CASSPDKNYGYTF.

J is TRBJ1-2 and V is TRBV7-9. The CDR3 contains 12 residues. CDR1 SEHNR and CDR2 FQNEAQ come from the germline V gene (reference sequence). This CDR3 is CASSLDYYGYTF.

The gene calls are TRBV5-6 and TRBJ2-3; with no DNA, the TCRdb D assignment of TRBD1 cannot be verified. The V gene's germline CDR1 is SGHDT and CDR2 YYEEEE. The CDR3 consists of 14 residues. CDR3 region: CASSETGIADTQYF. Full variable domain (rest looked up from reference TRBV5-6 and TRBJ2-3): DAGVTQSPTHLIKTRGQQVTLRCSPKSGHDTVSWYQQALGQGPQFIFQYYEEEERQRGNFPDRFSGHQFPNYSSELNVNALLLGDSALYLCASSETGIADTQYFGPGTRLTVL.

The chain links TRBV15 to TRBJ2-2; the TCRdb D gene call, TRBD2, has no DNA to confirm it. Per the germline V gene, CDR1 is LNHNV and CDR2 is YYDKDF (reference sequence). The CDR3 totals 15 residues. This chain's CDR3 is CATSRESGTIGELFF.

The CDR3 loop is CASSPGQVMNTEAFF. J is TRBJ1-1 and V is TRBV18; TCRdb indicates TRBD1, and absent DNA this call remains unverified. Germline loops: CDR1 KGHSH, CDR2 LQKENI. CDR3 length: 15 amino acids.

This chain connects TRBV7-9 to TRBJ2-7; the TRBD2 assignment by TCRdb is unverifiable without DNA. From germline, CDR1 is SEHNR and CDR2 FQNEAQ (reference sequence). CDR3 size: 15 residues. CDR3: CASSAGRLAGNEQYF.

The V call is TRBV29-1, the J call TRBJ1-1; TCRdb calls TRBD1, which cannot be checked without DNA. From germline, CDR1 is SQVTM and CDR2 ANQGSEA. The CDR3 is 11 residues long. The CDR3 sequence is CGVTQGPEAFF.

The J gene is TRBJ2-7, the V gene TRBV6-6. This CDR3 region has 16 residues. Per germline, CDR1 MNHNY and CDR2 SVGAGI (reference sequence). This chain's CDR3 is CASSYSMLAEEYEQYF.

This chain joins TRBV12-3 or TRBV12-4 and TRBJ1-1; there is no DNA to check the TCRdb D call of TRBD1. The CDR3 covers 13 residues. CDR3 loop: CASSYQGNTEAFF.

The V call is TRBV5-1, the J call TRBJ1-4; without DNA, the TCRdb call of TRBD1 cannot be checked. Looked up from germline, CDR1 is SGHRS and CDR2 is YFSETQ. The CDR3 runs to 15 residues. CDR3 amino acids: CASSLVGGVNEKLFF.

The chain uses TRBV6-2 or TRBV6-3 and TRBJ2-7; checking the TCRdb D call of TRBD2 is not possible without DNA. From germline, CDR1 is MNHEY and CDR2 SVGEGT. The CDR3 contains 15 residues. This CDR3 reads CASSPAAGISYEQYF.

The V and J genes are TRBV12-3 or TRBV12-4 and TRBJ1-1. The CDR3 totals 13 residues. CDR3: CASTPRQLTEAFF.

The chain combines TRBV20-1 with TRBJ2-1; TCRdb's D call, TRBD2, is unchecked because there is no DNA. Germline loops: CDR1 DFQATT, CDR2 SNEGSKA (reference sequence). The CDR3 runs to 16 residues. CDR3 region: CSARDIAEQTYNEQFF.

CDR3 region: CASSFTGFLETQYF. The gene calls are TRBV5-6 and TRBJ2-5; TCRdb outputs TRBD1, but without DNA this stays unchecked. From germline, CDR1 is SGHDT and CDR2 YYEEEE. This CDR3 has 14 residues.

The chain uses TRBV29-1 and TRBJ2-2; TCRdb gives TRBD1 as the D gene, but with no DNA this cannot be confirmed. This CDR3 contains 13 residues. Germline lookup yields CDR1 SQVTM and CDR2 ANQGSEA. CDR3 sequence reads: CSVEARERGELFF.

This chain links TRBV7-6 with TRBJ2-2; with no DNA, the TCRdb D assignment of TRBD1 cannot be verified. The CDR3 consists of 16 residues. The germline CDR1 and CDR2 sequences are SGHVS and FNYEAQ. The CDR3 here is CASSPPRPGNTGELFF.

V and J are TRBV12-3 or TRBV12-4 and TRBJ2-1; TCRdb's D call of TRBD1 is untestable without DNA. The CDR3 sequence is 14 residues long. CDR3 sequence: CASSATGETNEQFF.

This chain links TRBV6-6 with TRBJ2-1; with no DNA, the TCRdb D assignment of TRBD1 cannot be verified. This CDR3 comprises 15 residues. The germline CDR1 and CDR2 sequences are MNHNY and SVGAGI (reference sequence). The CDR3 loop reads CASSYPLTDHNEQFF.

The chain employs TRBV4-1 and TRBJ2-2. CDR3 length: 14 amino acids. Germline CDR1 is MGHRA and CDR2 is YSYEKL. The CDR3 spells CASSQASDTGELFF.

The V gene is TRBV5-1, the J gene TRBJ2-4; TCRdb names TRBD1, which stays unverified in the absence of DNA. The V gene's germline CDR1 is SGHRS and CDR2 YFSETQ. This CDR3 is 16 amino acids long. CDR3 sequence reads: CASSLKGRRDVDIQYF. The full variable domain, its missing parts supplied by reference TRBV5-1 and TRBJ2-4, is KAGVTQTPRYLIKTRGQQVTLSCSPISGHRSVSWYQQTPGQGLQFLFEYFSETQRNKGNFPGRFSGRQFSNSRSEMNVSTLELGDSALYLCASSLKGRRDVDIQYFGAGTRLSVL.

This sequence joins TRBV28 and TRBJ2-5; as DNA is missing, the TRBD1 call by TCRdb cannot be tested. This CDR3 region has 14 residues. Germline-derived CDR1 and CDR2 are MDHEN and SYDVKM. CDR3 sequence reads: CASSLWEGGKTQYF.

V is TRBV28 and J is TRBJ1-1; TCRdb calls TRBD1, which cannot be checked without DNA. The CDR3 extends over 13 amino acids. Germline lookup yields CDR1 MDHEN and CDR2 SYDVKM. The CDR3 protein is CASSFRGVTEAFF.

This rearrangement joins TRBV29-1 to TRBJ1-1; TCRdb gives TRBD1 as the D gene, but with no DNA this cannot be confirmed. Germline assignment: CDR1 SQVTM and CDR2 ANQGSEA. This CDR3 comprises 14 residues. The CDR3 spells CSVVGEQGGTEAFF.

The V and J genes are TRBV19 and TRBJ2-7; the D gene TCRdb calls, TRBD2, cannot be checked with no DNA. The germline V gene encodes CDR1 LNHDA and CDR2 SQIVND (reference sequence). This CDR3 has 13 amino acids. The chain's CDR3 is CASTEGNSYEQYF.

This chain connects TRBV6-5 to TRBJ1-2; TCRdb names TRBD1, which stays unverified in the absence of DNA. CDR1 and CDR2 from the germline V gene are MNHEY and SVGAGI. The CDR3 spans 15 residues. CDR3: CASSYSGTDNYGYTF.

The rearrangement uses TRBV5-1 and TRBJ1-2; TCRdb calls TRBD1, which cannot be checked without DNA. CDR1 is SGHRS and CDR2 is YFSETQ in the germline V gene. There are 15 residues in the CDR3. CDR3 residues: CASSLELGGRGGYTF. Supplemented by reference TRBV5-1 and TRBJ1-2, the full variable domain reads KAGVTQTPRYLIKTRGQQVTLSCSPISGHRSVSWYQQTPGQGLQFLFEYFSETQRNKGNFPGRFSGRQFSNSRSEMNVSTLELGDSALYLCASSLELGGRGGYTFGSGTRLTVV.

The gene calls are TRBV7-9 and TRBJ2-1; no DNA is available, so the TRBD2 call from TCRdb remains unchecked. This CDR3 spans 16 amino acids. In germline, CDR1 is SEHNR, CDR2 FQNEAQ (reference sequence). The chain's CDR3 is CASSSSGLAGNNEQFF.

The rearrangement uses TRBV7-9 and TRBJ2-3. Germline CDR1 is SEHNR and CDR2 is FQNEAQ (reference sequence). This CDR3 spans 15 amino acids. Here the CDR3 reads CASSASVGSTDTQYF.